The 6 T cell receptor beta chains listed next were all sequenced from one sample in a study of T cells after yellow fever vaccination. TCRdb itself ran the 5' RACE reads through MiXCR, one entry per CDR3 protein. The sample consists of roughly 250,000 distinct CDR3 sequences, 13% of them appearing once. The sequencing used CD4+ T cells sorted from PBMCs, collected 45 days after the yellow fever booster vaccination. The receptors here all came from a man aged 30 to 39 who received the YFV17D yellow fever vaccine.

The CDR3 spells CASSIGRTVTNEKLFF. The CDR3 DNA is TGCGCCAGCAGTATTGGCAGGACGGTGACTAATGAAAAACTGTTTTTT. The rearrangement links TRBV5-1 to TRBJ1-4, with unresolved D. Trimming removed 5 bases at V and 2 bases at J, with 16 bases between. The germline V gene has CDR1 SGHRS and CDR2 YFSETQ. The CDR3 has 16 residues. Filled out from reference TRBV5-1 and TRBJ1-4, the complete variable domain reads KAGVTQTPRYLIKTRGQQVTLSCSPISGHRSVSWYQQTPGQGLQFLFEYFSETQRNKGNFPGRFSGRQFSNSRSEMNVSTLELGDSALYLCASSIGRTVTNEKLFFGSGTQLSVL.

This clonotype has just a few counts. The genes are TRBV5-6 and TRBJ2-2; TRBD2 matches at 7 bases. This CDR3 has 16 amino acids. Trimming took 4 bases from V and 7 from J; bases not matched to a gene: 13. Germline CDR1 reads SGHDT; CDR2 reads YYEEEE. In nucleotides, the CDR3 is TGTGCCAGCAGCGCAACTACGCGGGAGCTAGGCGGGGAGCTGTTTTTT. This codes for CASSATTRELGGELFF.

The genes are TRBV14 and TRBJ2-5; perhaps TRBD2 as D (5 bases). V dropped 1 base and J dropped 5 bases, with 14 bases sitting between them. This CDR3 is built from 15 residues. Per the germline V gene, CDR1 is SGHDN and CDR2 is FVKESK. CDR3 loop: CASSQVYSSGETQYF. CDR3 in DNA: TGTGCCAGCAGCCAAGTTTACAGTTCGGGGGAGACCCAGTACTTC.

V gene TRBV5-5 combines with J gene TRBJ2-2; 10 bases align to TRBD1. Trimming at V came to 4 bases and at J to 4 bases, leaving 4 bases not matched to a gene. The CDR3 has 15 amino acids. The germline CDR1 and CDR2 sequences are SGHKS and YYEKEE (reference sequence). The CDR3 here is CASSLRDRGTGELFF. CDR3 nucleotide sequence: TGTGCCAGCAGCCTCCGGGACAGGGGCACCGGGGAGCTGTTTTTT.

The chain employs TRBV20-1 and TRBJ1-5; TRBD1 agrees at 7 bases. This CDR3 comprises 15 residues. V shed 6 bases, J shed 0 bases, and the junction held 8 bases outside the gene matches. CDR1 DFQATT and CDR2 SNEGSKA come from the germline V gene (reference sequence). CDR3 in amino acids: CSAVRGPGSNQPQHF. In DNA, the CDR3 is TGCAGTGCAGTAAGGGGGCCCGGTAGCAATCAGCCCCAGCATTTT.

The rearrangement uses TRBV30 and TRBJ2-2; D gene ambiguous. The germline V and J ends were trimmed by 5 bases and 1 base, with 17 bases remaining between them. The CDR3 has 16 residues. CDR1 and CDR2 (germline): GTSNPN, SVGIG (reference sequence). The CDR3: CAWGNNWGMNTGELFF. The CDR3 coding sequence is TGTGCCTGGGGGAATAATTGGGGTATGAACACCGGGGAGCTGTTTTTT.